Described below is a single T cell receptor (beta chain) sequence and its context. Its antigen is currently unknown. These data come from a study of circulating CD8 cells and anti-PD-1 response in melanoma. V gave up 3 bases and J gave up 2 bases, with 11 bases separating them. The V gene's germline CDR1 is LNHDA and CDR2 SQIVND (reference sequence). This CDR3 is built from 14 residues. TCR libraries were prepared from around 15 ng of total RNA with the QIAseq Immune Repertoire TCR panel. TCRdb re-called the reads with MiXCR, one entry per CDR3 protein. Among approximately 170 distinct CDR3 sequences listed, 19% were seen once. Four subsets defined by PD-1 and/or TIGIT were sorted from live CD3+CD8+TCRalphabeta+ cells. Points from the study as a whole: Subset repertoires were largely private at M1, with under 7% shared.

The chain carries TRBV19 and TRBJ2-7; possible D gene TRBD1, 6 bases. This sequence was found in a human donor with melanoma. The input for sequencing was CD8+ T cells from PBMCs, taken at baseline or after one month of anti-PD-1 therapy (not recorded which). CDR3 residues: CASSMGHGPYEQYF. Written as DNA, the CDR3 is TGTGCCAGTAGTATGGGACACGGACCCTACGAGCAGTACTTC.